Each of the 10 T cell receptor beta chains below was sequenced from the same sample in a study of monozygotic twins with cystic fibrosis. Libraries were prepared by immunoSEQ multiplex PCR; TCRdb keeps only in-frame clonotypes and omits some of them. The table lists tens of thousands of clones, about 87% of them singletons. Input material: blood. These receptors all stem from a woman aged 30 to 39 with cystic fibrosis.

This clone was counted a few times. This chain joins TRBV6-5 and TRBJ1-2, with no clear D. The CDR3 contains 13 residues. Germline V lookup: CDR1 MNHEY, CDR2 SVGAGI. V was cut by 10 bases and J by 0 bases, with 12 bases left in between. CDR3 loop: CATRGVTNYGYTF. The CDR3 coding sequence is TGTGCCACCCGGGGTGTAACTAACTATGGCTACACCTTC.

The rearrangement links TRBV7-9 to TRBJ2-1; D is undetermined. Trimming stripped 8 bases from V and 0 bases from J, with 11 bases between. The CDR3 loop spans 14 amino acids. Germline V CDR1 and CDR2: SEHNR, FQNEAQ (reference sequence). This CDR3 is CASGVGSSYNEQFF. The CDR3 region has the DNA TGTGCCAGCGGGGTGGGAAGCTCCTACAATGAGCAGTTCTTC.

The genes are TRBV28 and TRBJ1-1; D may be TRBD1 (5 bases). The CDR3 has 15 residues. CDR1 and CDR2 from the germline V gene are MDHEN and SYDVKM. V shed 5 bases and J shed 0 bases, with 13 bases lying between them. The CDR3 nucleotides are TGTGCCAGCAGTCAGGGAGGCAGTATGAACACTGAAGCTTTCTTT. This codes for CASSQGGSMNTEAFF. Full variable domain (missing parts from reference TRBV28 and TRBJ1-1): DVKVTQSSRYLVKRTGEKVFLECVQDMDHENMFWYRQDPGLGLRLIYFSYDVKMKEKGDIPEGYSVSREKKERFSLILESASTNQTSMYLCASSQGGSMNTEAFFGQGTRLTVV.

The chain employs TRBV25-1 and TRBJ2-1, with TRBD2 matching over 8 bases. CDR1 and CDR2 (germline): MGHDK, SYGVNS. There are 12 residues in the CDR3. V was pared by 8 bases and J by 8 bases, with 5 bases of the junction left unmatched. CDR3 protein: CASRSGGYEQFF. The CDR3 bases are TGTGCCAGCCGCAGCGGGGGCTATGAGCAGTTCTTC.

The rearrangement uses TRBV9 and TRBJ2-2, with D possibly matching TRBD1 (6 bases). CDR1 and CDR2 from the germline V gene are SGDLS and YYNGEE. The CDR3 extends over 12 amino acids. V lost 7 bases and J lost 7, with 11 bases in between. In DNA, the CDR3 is TGTGCCAGCCAGGGGTCTGGCGGGGAGCTGTTTTTT. Amino acids: CASQGSGGELFF.

The chain combines TRBV4-3 with TRBJ1-2, with D perhaps TRBD1 (6 bases). CDR3 size: 15 residues. From germline, CDR1 is LGHNA and CDR2 YSLEER. Between the trimmed V and J ends, which lost 0 bases and 4 bases, there was a span of 12 bases. The CDR3 protein is CASSQDQQGSYGYTF. In DNA form, the CDR3 reads TGCGCCAGCAGCCAAGACCAACAGGGCAGCTATGGCTACACCTTC.

The CDR3 protein is CASSLGPSMNTEAFF. CDR3 in DNA: TGTGCCAGCAGCTTGGGACCCAGTATGAACACTGAAGCTTTCTTT. The chain links TRBV5-6 to TRBJ1-1; D ambiguous. Germline CDR1 is SGHDT and CDR2 is YYEEEE. With 0 bases removed from V and 0 bases from J, the gap between germline ends came to 9 bases. The CDR3 spans 15 residues.

Only one count was recorded for this clone. The chain employs TRBV10-3 and TRBJ2-2; TRBD2 matches 7 bases. The trim removed 0 bases at V and 1 base at J, leaving 2 bases unmatched. From germline, CDR1 is ENHRY and CDR2 SYGVKD. There are 16 residues in the CDR3. The CDR3 DNA follows: TGTGCCATCAGTGAGTCTGGCGGGGGGAACACCGGGGAGCTGTTTTTT. Translated, it gives CAISESGGGNTGELFF.

This chain connects TRBV7-2 to TRBJ2-7; D is unresolved. Trimming left V 1 base short and J 2 bases short, with 12 bases between. CDR1 SGHTA and CDR2 FQGNSA come from the germline V gene. The CDR3 length is 15 residues. CDR3 sequence (DNA): TGTGCCAGCAGCTTAGACTATAGCAGCCCCTACGAGCAGTACTTC. Translated: CASSLDYSSPYEQYF.

V and J are TRBV6-1 and TRBJ1-5, with unresolved D. V was trimmed by 9 bases and J by 2 bases, leaving 11 bases between them. Germline CDR1 MNHNS, CDR2 SASEGT. This CDR3 contains 13 residues. The CDR3 DNA reads TGTGCCAGTAGCGGGAGTGGCAATCAGCCCCAGCATTTT. It encodes CASSGSGNQPQHF.